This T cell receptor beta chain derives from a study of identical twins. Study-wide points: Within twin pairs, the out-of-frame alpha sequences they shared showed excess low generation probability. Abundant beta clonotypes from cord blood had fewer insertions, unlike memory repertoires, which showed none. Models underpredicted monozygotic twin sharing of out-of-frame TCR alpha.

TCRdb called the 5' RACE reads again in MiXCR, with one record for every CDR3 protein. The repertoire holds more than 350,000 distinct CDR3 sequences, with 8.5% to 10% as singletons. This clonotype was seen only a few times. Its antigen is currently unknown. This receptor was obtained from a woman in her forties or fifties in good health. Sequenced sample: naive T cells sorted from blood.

CDR3 bases: TGTGCCAGCACCAAAGAAATAGGTGGCAGGGCTATGGGTGAGCAGTTCTTC. Protein product: CASTKEIGGRAMGEQFF. The chain combines TRBV12-3 or TRBV12-4 with TRBJ2-1, with D possibly being TRBD1 (5 bases). CDR3 length: 17 residues. V dropped 7 bases and J dropped 9 bases, with 28 bases sitting between them.